This is a list of T cell receptor beta chains from one sample in a study of blood T cell repertoires in COVID-19. Profiled with immunoSEQ multiplex PCR; TCRdb holds only in-frame clones, not every one. The sample has roughly 250,000 clones, 80% to 90% seen once. The sample was PBMCs or T cells enriched from blood (not recorded which). These TCRs come from a man aged 35 to 55 who had recovered from COVID-19. CDR3s include the opening cysteine and the closing phenylalanine or tryptophan. A D gene is named only where the DNA matches it firmly. A clone size is listed for some rows: how often the clone was seen (once, few, many), or a class if it is expanded.

.	TRBV11-3	.	TRBJ2-5	TGTGCCAGCAGCTCCTCGTACCAAGAGACCCAGTACTTC	CASSSSYQETQYF
.	TRBV2	TRBD1	TRBJ1-3	TGTGCCAGCAGTGACCCGGGACAGGGGGCTGGAAACACCATATATTTT	CASSDPGQGAGNTIYF
once	TRBV4-3	.	TRBJ2-1	TGCGCCAGCAGCCAAGATTCGGGAAATGAGCAGTTCTTC	CASSQDSGNEQFF
.	TRBV7-9	.	TRBJ1-1	TGTGCCAGCAGCCCTCCGGTCACTGAAGCTTTCTTT	CASSPPVTEAFF
few	TRBV7-9	TRBD2	TRBJ2-7	TGTGCCAGCAGCTTAGGACTAGCGGGGGACTCCTACGAGCAGTACTTC	CASSLGLAGDSYEQYF
.	TRBV11-3	.	TRBJ1-1	TGTGCCAGCAGCCTAACCCTCGTCCGTGAAGCTTTCTTT	CASSLTLVREAFF
.	TRBV6-5	.	TRBJ1-1	TGTGCCAGCAGTTATGCCCGAAGGGAGATAACTGAAGCTTTCTTT	CASSYARREITEAFF
medium-sized	TRBV15	TRBD2	TRBJ2-5	TGTGCCACCAGCAGAGATCTGATTAGCGGGAGGATCCAAGAGACCCAGTACTTC	CATSRDLISGRIQETQYF
.	TRBV9	TRBD2	TRBJ2-7	TGTGCCAGCAGCGTAGCGGGGGGGTTGCAATTCTACGAGCAGTACTTC	CASSVAGGLQFYEQYF
.	TRBV3-1/TRBV3-2	.	TRBJ2-1	TGTGCCAGCAACTTCCTAGCCAAATCGGCTAATGAGCAGTTCTTC	CASNFLAKSANEQFF
.	TRBV3-1/TRBV3-2	TRBD1	TRBJ2-2	TGTGCCAGCAGCCCCTACGCATTCGCAGGGGGTATGTACACCGGGGAGCTGTTTTTT	CASSPYAFAGGMYTGELFF
once	TRBV7-8	TRBD2	TRBJ2-2	TGTGCCAGCAGCCGGCTAGCGGGGGGGCGGACCGGGGAGCTGTTTTTT	CASSRLAGGRTGELFF
.	TRBV19	.	TRBJ2-1	TGTGCCAGTAGTATTTATCCGGGGTCGCGTTACGGTGAGCAGTTCTTC	CASSIYPGSRYGEQFF
.	TRBV5-1	.	TRBJ1-3	TGCGCCAGCAGCCTACAGACAGTGACTGGAAACACCATATATTTT	CASSLQTVTGNTIYF
.	TRBV5-1	.	TRBJ2-1	TGCGCCAGCAGCGTGGCGGTTAGCTCCTACAATGAGCAGTTCTTC	CASSVAVSSYNEQFF
.	TRBV7-2	.	TRBJ2-5	TGTGCCAGCGTAAGGCAGCGCCGGGAGACCCAGTACTTC	CASVRQRRETQYF
.	TRBV11-3	.	TRBJ1-1	TGTGCCAGCAGCTCCCGGACGAGGGTGACTGAAGCTTTCTTT	CASSSRTRVTEAFF
.	TRBV3-1/TRBV3-2	.	TRBJ2-1	TGTGCCAGCAGCCAGTTTGGGGGCCCCTACAATGAGCAGTTCTTC	CASSQFGGPYNEQFF
.	TRBV7-9	.	TRBJ2-7	TGTGCCAGCAGCTTCCAGGTATCCTACGAGCAGTACTTC	CASSFQVSYEQYF
.	TRBV21-1	.	TRBJ2-6	TGTGCCAGCAGCCATGACAGGGAGCAAGCTGGGGCCAACGTCCTGACTTTC	CASSHDREQAGANVLTF
.	TRBV29-1	.	TRBJ1-2	TGCAGCGTCTTCTCCCCGAGGGGCTACACCTTC	CSVFSPRGYTF
.	TRBV6-4	.	TRBJ1-1	TGTGCCAGCAGTGAAGGCAGGGACACTGAAGCTTTCTTT	CASSEGRDTEAFF
.	TRBV6-5	TRBD1	TRBJ1-5	TGTGCCAGCAGCATGACAGGGTTAGGTAATCAGCCCCAGCATTTT	CASSMTGLGNQPQHF
.	TRBV12-3/TRBV12-4	.	TRBJ1-3	TGTGCCAGCACCCTTGCGGGTGGAAACACCATATATTTT	CASTLAGGNTIYF
.	TRBV2	TRBD2	TRBJ2-3	TGTGCCAGCAACAGCCTCGGGACTAGCGGGGAAGATACGCAGTATTTT	CASNSLGTSGEDTQYF
.	TRBV12-5	.	TRBJ2-7	TGTGCTAGTGGTTTGCGCGAGCAGTACTTC	CASGLREQYF
.	TRBV5-4	TRBD2	TRBJ2-7	TGTGCCAGCAGCCCGGGACTAGCGTACGAGCAGTACTTC	CASSPGLAYEQYF
.	TRBV24-1	TRBD1	TRBJ2-2	TGTGCCACCAGTGATTTGGACAGGGGGATTAACGGGGAGCTGTTTTTT	CATSDLDRGINGELFF
.	TRBV30	.	TRBJ1-6	TGTGCCGGATGTTGCGGGACCGAAAATAATTCACCCCTCCACTTT	CAGCCGTENNSPLHF
.	TRBV10-1	TRBD1	TRBJ2-7	TGCGCCAGCAGTACGGGACAGGGGGCTAGGGAGCAGTACTTC	CASSTGQGAREQYF
.	TRBV5-4	.	TRBJ1-1	TGTGCCAGCAGCCCTCAGATGAACACTGAAGCTTTCTTT	CASSPQMNTEAFF
.	TRBV11-2	TRBD1	TRBJ2-2	TGTGCCAGCAGCTTGGGGATTACAGGGACAGGGGCGGGCGGGGAGCTGTTTTTT	CASSLGITGTGAGGELFF
.	TRBV7-9	TRBD1	TRBJ1-1	TGTGCCAGCAGCTTAGCCGGGACAGGGGTCGGAGGCACTGAAGCTTTCTTT	CASSLAGTGVGGTEAFF
.	TRBV29-1	TRBD1	TRBJ1-2	TGCAGCGTTGGGGGGACAGGGACCCTATATGGCTACACCTTC	CSVGGTGTLYGYTF
few	TRBV5-1	TRBD1	TRBJ1-2	TGCGCCAGCAGCCCGGACCCGACAGGGACCTATGGCTACACCTTC	CASSPDPTGTYGYTF
.	TRBV7-6	TRBD1	TRBJ1-2	TGTGCCAGCAGCCCGACTGGGACAGCCTATGGCTACACCTTC	CASSPTGTAYGYTF
.	TRBV2	TRBD1	TRBJ1-4	TGTGCCACCAGGCCGGGACAGGGGTATGATGGTAATGAAAAACTGTTTTTT	CATRPGQGYDGNEKLFF
.	TRBV9	TRBD2	TRBJ2-2	TGTGCCAGCGCCCTGGGAGGGCCCGACACCGGGGAGCTGTTTTTT	CASALGGPDTGELFF